This TCR beta chain was found in a study of neurological immune-mediated disorders. From the 5' RACE reads, TCRdb called clonotypes with MiXCR, one entry per CDR3 protein. This table holds fewer than 85,000 distinct CDR3 sequences, about 5% found once. The CDR3 runs 15 residues. The germline V and J ends were trimmed by 5 bases and 4 bases, with 12 bases remaining between them. Per the germline V gene, CDR1 is KGHSH and CDR2 is LQKENI. There are a few counts of this clonotype. Sequenced material: PBMCs. The TCR was taken from a woman in her 70s with multiple sclerosis. The V gene is TRBV18, the J gene TRBJ1-6; tentatively, D is TRBD1 (6 bases). CDR3 coding DNA: TGTGCCAGCTCATCCACAGGGTCTTATAATTCACCCCTCCACTTT. Protein product: CASSSTGSYNSPLHF.